The entry below gives a single T cell receptor (beta chain) sequence along with its context. It has no known antigen specificity. Nothing much larger sits one base from this clone, and base qualities are not available. This sample is drawn from a study of blood T cell repertoires in COVID-19 (dated by TCRdb to 2019 to 2021). Regarding the study in general: Samples covering the acute and convalescent phases of COVID-19 were provided by collaborators in the United States, Italy and Spain. The prospective study material was composed of cDNA or gDNA derived from T cells, B-cell-depleted T cells, or PBMCs. Subjects who had been exposed to COVID-19, were actively infected with it, or had recovered from it provided the deeply sampled blood TCRbeta repertoires that made up the dataset. The repertoires were released in a freely available public database intended as a resource for research on the immune response to SARS-CoV-2. The samples were drawn from two sources: the first 160 participants of the ongoing ImmuneRACE study, and 1,254 subjects contributed by 6 global collaborators. Nearly every sample came with metadata listing a de-identified subject ID, COVID-19 status, age in years and sex. HLA class I and class II types, where available, came from metadata supplied by the sample provider rather than from assay-based typing.

The immunoSEQ Assay, a bias-controlled multiplex PCR, was used to amplify TCRbeta CDR3 regions from genomic DNA. The original pipeline was this. The number of nucleated cells in each sample was estimated from the amplification of reference gene primers within the assay. To quantify the absolute abundance of each unique TCRbeta CDR3 rearrangement, sequence reads were collapsed and filtered. Productive Simpson clonality was computed per sample as the square root of Simpson's diversity index over productive rearrangements. TCRdb obtained this table from immuneACCESS and retained in-frame rearrangements with V and J assigned. These tables miss some clones; where compared with another copy, unresolved V genes account for less than half of the shortfall, and the remainder is unexplained. D and trimming were read from the DNA, whereas the V and J calls and clone size are those reported in that table. For this sample the table gives fewer than 500,000 clones, of which roughly 89% were detected only once. Jointly, the top ten make up more than 0.7% of the sample.

Paper-wide results and their limitations: Clinical and demographic metadata were provided uncurated, with the amount varying by source and participant.

One collaborating source in Seattle enrolled patients during active infection and followed them longitudinally through the course of disease. The collaborating institutions used their own protocols to collect whole blood in K2EDTA tubes. For TCRbeta analysis, collaborators shipped samples in one of three forms: frozen whole blood, isolated PBMCs, or DNA extracted from either of those sample types. At the junction V is shortened by 7 bases and J by 1 base; bases outside the gene matches: 13. The cysteine opens and the phenylalanine closes a CDR3 of 16 amino acids. The CDR3 DNA has 48 bases and is translated from base 1. The germline V gene (reference sequence) supplies CDR1 SGHNT and CDR2 YYREEE.

The sample taken for sequencing was peripheral blood. The chain couples TRBV5-4 to TRBJ1-1; 7 central nucleotides agree with TRBD1. The sequence came from a man between 18 and 35 years old with COVID-19, enrolled during active disease. Read as DNA, the sequence is TGTGCCAGCGCCTCCTCGTCGACAGGGAGGAACACTGAAGCTTTCTTT. Translated, this gives CASASSSTGRNTEAFF.